One and the same sample provided the 13 T cell receptor beta chains below, sequenced in a study of T cells after yellow fever vaccination. TCRdb reprocessed the 5' RACE reads with MiXCR, giving one entry per CDR3 protein. The table shows a few hundred thousand distinct CDR3 sequences, with around 12% occurring only once. This material consisted of CD4+ T cells sorted from PBMCs, taken 15 days after the yellow fever booster vaccination. Every receptor here comes from a young man who received the YFV17D yellow fever vaccine.

This clonotype showed up just a few times. The chain is built from TRBV15 and TRBJ1-2; possible D gene TRBD1, 6 bases. This CDR3 spans 14 amino acids. Trimming removed 0 bases from V and 8 bases from J, with 13 bases in between. In germline, CDR1 is LNHNV, CDR2 YYDKDF (reference sequence). The CDR3 DNA is TGTGCCACCAGCAGAGAGGGGGCAGGGCAGGGCTACACCTTC. It is translated as CATSREGAGQGYTF.

J is TRBJ1-6 and V is TRBV7-9; maybe TRBD1 (6 bases). Germline V lookup: CDR1 SEHNR, CDR2 FQNEAQ (reference sequence). Trimming removed 8 bases from V and 7 bases from J, with 15 bases in between. The CDR3 covers 14 residues. In DNA, the CDR3 is TGTGCCAGCTTGCCGGACAGACCGAATTCACCCCTCCACTTT. It specifies CASLPDRPNSPLHF.

The chain combines TRBV10-3 with TRBJ1-2, with a weak D call TRBD1 (5 bases). The length of the CDR3 is 16 residues. From germline, CDR1 is ENHRY and CDR2 SYGVKD. V was clipped by 2 bases and J by 5 bases, with 18 bases between them. CDR3 in DNA: TGTGCCATCAGTGAGGCTCCAGGGCCCGGGGCTTATGGCTACACCTTC. It yields the protein CAISEAPGPGAYGYTF.

This clonotype was observed many times. The V and J genes are TRBV18 and TRBJ2-2; D is tentatively TRBD1 or TRBD2 (5 bases each). With 2 bases removed from V and 3 bases from J, the gap between germline ends came to 7 bases. In germline, CDR1 is KGHSH, CDR2 LQKENI. The length of the CDR3 is 14 residues. The CDR3 spells CASSPGTDTGELFF. For the CDR3, the DNA is TGTGCCAGCTCACCAGGGACGGACACCGGGGAGCTGTTTTTT. Variable domain in full (rest from reference TRBV18 and TRBJ2-2): NAGVMQNPRHLVRRRGQEARLRCSPMKGHSHVYWYRQLPEEGLKFMVYLQKENIIDESGMPKERFSAEFPKEGPSILRIQQVVRGDSAAYFCASSPGTDTGELFFGEGSRLTVL.

The rearrangement links TRBV5-4 to TRBJ1-6; a weak D match, TRBD1 (5 bases). This CDR3 is 14 amino acids long. The germline V and J ends were trimmed by 1 base and 10 bases, with 12 bases remaining between them. The germline CDR1 and CDR2 sequences are SGHNT and YYREEE (reference sequence). The CDR3 nucleotides read TGTGCCAGCAGCTTGACCCAAACAGGATCACCCCTCCACTTT. Its translation is CASSLTQTGSPLHF.

This CDR3 reads CASSQRTGEGEEQYF. Here the CDR3 DNA reads TGTGCCAGCTCACAAAGGACAGGGGAAGGAGAAGAGCAGTACTTC. The V and J genes are TRBV18 and TRBJ2-7; 9 positions match TRBD1. J gave up 7 bases and V 4 bases, and 11 bases lay outside the gene matches. The CDR3 runs 15 residues. The germline V gene has CDR1 KGHSH and CDR2 LQKENI.

This clonotype has just a few counts. This sequence joins TRBV20-1 and TRBJ2-5; no firm D call. The ends were cut back, 5 bases at V and 10 bases at J, with 11 bases in the middle. Germline CDR1 reads DFQATT; CDR2 reads SNEGSKA (reference sequence). This CDR3 spans 10 amino acids. The CDR3 loop reads CSAYFKDQYF. Written as DNA, the CDR3 is TGCAGTGCTTACTTTAAGGACCAGTACTTC.

This chain links TRBV4-3 with TRBJ2-1; 9 bases are shared with TRBD2. Germline CDR1 reads LGHNA; CDR2 reads YSLEER. Trimming removed 4 bases from V and 5 bases from J; junction bases left unmatched: 6. This CDR3 comprises 15 residues. In DNA form, the CDR3 reads TGCGCCAGCAGCCCCCGACTAGCGGCCAACAATGAGCAGTTCTTC. It codes for CASSPRLAANNEQFF.

The chain links TRBV15 to TRBJ2-3, with 7 nucleotides matching TRBD2. Trimming at V came to 8 bases and at J to 2 bases, leaving 4 bases not matched to a gene. The V gene's germline CDR1 is LNHNV and CDR2 YYDKDF (reference sequence). The CDR3 extends over 13 amino acids. CDR3 nucleotides: TGTGCCACCGGGAGGGGCCCCACAGATACGCAGTATTTT. Protein sequence: CATGRGPTDTQYF.

The V and J genes are TRBV4-3 and TRBJ2-7, with a possible D match to TRBD1 (6 bases). V was cut by 0 bases and J by 2 bases, with 11 bases left in between. In germline, CDR1 is LGHNA, CDR2 YSLEER. The CDR3 has 15 amino acids. The CDR3 DNA is TGCGCCAGCAGCCAAGATCTCAGGACAGCCTACGAGCAGTACGTC. Amino acid sequence: CASSQDLRTAYEQYV.

The chain carries TRBV9 and TRBJ2-1; D ambiguous. Trimming removed 0 bases at V and 7 bases at J, with 8 bases between. This CDR3 region has 13 residues. Looked up from germline, CDR1 is SGDLS and CDR2 is YYNGEE. The CDR3 DNA reads TGTGCCAGCAGCGTAGCTCCGTGGAATGAGCAGTTCTTC. This translates into CASSVAPWNEQFF.

The chain recombines TRBV6-6 with TRBJ2-7; D is possibly TRBD1 or TRBD2 (5 bases each). Per germline, CDR1 MNHNY and CDR2 SVGAGI (reference sequence). CDR3 length: 13 residues. V was pared by 7 bases and J by 2 bases, with 12 bases between. The CDR3 is CASMGQGPYEQYV. The DNA for the CDR3 is TGTGCCAGCATGGGGCAGGGACCCTACGAGCAGTACGTC.

This clonotype was seen at least ten times. The chain joins TRBV18 to TRBJ2-3, with D perhaps assigned TRBD1 or TRBD2 (6 bases each). Germline CDR1 reads KGHSH; CDR2 reads LQKENI. The CDR3 loop spans 15 amino acids. V shed 3 bases and J shed 4 bases, with 14 bases lying between them. CDR3 sequence (DNA): TGTGCCAGCTCACCCATGGGGGGCCGCGCAGATACGCAGTATTTT. It codes for CASSPMGGRADTQYF.